The TCR beta chain under discussion was sequenced for a study of OX40 agonist ivuxolimab in advanced cancers. In the study overall: The costimulatory receptor OX40 (CD134) was targeted by ivuxolimab, a fully human IgG2 agonistic monoclonal antibody. In the dose-escalation cohort, 65% to 85% of patients were male, and the mean age was roughly 60 years with a range of roughly 20 to 80. The point of sequencing TCRbeta in the periphery was to test whether ivuxolimab changed TCR sequence diversity and drove clonal T-cell expansion. Intravenous ivuxolimab was administered to patients every 2 weeks at six dose levels: 0.01, 0.1, 0.3, 1.5, 3 and 10 mg/kg. The paper describes the monotherapy dose-escalation part (N of about 50 patients) of the phase I trial of ivuxolimab. Partial responses occurred in three dose-escalation patients: two with cutaneous melanoma and one with hepatocellular carcinoma. Of the approximately 50 dose-escalation patients, hepatocellular carcinoma was present in around 19, melanoma in roughly 15, renal cell carcinoma in 9 and head and neck cancer in 9. Patients were allowed to have had prior anti-PD-1, anti-PD-L1 or anti-CTLA-4 therapy, and approximately 40% of the dose-escalation patients had been treated with checkpoint inhibitors. The full study reports these points: The antigen specificity of the clonally expanded peripheral T cells was not determined. At doses of 0.1 to 3.0 mg/kg, clonal expansion of both CD4+ and CD8+ T cells in blood was seen between baseline and week 6. After ivuxolimab, more expanded clones were found on average in CD8+ T cells than in CD4+ T cells. In partial responders in the 0.1-3.0 mg/kg groups, normalized peripheral clonal expansion was found to be among the lowest, especially among CD8+ T cells. Low levels of normalized T-cell clonal expansion were also shown by some nonresponding patients.

A note on this clone: The clone's antigen remains unknown. Base qualities are missing; no much larger clone stands one base away.

The trial excluded patients who had a history of autoimmune disease or were on systemic immunosuppression. Peripheral blood for TCR sequencing was collected from all dose cohorts at baseline, on cycle 4 day 1, and on cycle 7 day 1. The samples were taken from a phase I, first-in-human, multicenter, open-label dose-escalation trial of ivuxolimab. The trial enrolled adults with locally advanced or metastatic head and neck squamous cell, hepatocellular, melanoma or renal cell carcinoma. Before TCR sequencing, CD4+ and CD8+ T cells were separately sorted from peripheral blood. Genomic DNA was isolated from the sorted cells so that the TCRbeta CDR3 region could be sequenced. The immunoSEQ Assay was used to sequence the TCRbeta CDR3 regions. TCRdb re-hosts the immuneACCESS table, in-frame sequences only. Its copies lack some clones; in the studies checked, an unresolved V gene accounts for under half of them, and the cause for the rest is not known. The sample contains 100,000 to 150,000 clones, roughly 92% of them found a single time. The ten largest clones take up under 0.9% of the sample.

The TCR comes from an adult with an advanced solid tumor such as melanoma, head and neck, liver or kidney cancer. Sequenced material: CD4+ or CD8+ T cells sorted from blood, taken in a trial of the OX40 agonist ivuxolimab.

The CDR3 in this case is CASSRQDLRPYEQYF. DNA sequence: TGTGCCAGCAGTAGACAGGACCTGAGACCCTACGAGCAGTACTTC. This chain is built from TRBV28 and TRBJ2-7, with a weak D call of TRBD1 (6 bases match). The CDR3 measures 15 amino acids from cysteine to phenylalanine. Only the CDR3 part of the read is kept: 45 bases, read in frame from the first base. The junction shows trimming of 5 bases on V and 2 bases on J, plus 16 bases between the germline ends. The germline V gene specifies MDHEN as CDR1 and SYDVKM as CDR2.